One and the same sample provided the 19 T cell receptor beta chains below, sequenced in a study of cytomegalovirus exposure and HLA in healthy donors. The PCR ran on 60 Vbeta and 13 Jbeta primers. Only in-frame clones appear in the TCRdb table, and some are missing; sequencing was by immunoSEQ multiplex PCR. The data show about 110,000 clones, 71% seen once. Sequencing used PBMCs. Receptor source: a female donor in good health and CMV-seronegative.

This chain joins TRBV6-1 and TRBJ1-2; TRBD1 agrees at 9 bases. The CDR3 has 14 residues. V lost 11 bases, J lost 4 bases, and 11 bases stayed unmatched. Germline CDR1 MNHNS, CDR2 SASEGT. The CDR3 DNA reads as TGTGCCGTCCGCCCCGGGACAGGGAGCTATGGCTACACCTTC. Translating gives CAVRPGTGSYGYTF.

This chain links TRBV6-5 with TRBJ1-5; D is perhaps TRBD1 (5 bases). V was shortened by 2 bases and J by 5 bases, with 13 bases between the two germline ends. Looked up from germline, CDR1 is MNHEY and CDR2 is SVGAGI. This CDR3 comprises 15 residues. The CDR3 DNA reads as TGTGCCAGCAGTTACCGGGGGAGTGGTGATCAGCCCCAGCATTTT. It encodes CASSYRGSGDQPQHF.

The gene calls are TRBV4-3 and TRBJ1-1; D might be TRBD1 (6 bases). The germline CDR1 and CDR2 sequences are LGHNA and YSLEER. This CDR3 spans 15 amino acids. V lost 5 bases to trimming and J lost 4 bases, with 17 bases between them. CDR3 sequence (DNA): TGCGCCAGCAGCACCCTTGAAAGGGGGATCACTGAAGCTTTCTTT. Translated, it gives CASSTLERGITEAFF.

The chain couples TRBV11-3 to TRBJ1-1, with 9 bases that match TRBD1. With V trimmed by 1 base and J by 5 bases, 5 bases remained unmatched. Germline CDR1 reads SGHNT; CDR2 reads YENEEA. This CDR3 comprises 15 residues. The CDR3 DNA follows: TGTGCCAGCAGCTTAGCGGAGACAGGGGGGACTGAAGCTTTCTTT. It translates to CASSLAETGGTEAFF.

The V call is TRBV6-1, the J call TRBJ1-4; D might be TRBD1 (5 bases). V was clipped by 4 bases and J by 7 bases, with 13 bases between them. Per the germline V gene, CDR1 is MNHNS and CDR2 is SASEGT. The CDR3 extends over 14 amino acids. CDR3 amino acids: CASSGGGAGEKLFF. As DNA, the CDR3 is TGTGCCAGCAGTGGGGGAGGGGCGGGTGAAAAACTGTTTTTT.

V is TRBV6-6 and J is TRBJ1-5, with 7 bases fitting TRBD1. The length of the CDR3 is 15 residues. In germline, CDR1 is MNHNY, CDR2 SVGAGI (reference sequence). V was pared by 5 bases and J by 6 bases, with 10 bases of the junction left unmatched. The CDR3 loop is CASSHLGQSFQPQHF. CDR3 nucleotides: TGTGCCAGCAGTCACCTGGGACAGAGCTTTCAGCCCCAGCATTTT.

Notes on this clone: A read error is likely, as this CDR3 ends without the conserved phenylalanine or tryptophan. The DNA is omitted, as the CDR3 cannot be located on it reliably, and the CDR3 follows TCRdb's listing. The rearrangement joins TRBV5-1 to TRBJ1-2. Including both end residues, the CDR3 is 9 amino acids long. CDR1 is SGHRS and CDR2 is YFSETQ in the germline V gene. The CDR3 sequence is CASSWGGAL.

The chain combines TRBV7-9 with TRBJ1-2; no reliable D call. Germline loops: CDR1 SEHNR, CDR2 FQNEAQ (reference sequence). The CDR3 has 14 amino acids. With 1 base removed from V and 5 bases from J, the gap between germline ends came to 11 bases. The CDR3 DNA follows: TGTGCCAGCAGCTTAGACCAGACATCATATGGCTACACCTTC. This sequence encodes CASSLDQTSYGYTF.

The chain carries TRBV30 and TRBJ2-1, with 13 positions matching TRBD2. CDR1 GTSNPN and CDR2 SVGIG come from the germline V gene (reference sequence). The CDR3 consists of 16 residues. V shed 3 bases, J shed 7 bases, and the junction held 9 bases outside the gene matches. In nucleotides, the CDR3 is TGTGCCTGGAGGGAACTAGCGGGAGGGCCTAGGAATGAGCAGTTCTTC. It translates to CAWRELAGGPRNEQFF.

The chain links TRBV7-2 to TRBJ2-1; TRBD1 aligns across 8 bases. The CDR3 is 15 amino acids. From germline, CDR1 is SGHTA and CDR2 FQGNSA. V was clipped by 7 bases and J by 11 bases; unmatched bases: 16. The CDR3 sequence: CASTWGAQGGQKQFF. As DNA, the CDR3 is TGTGCCAGCACCTGGGGTGCACAGGGGGGCCAAAAGCAGTTCTTC.

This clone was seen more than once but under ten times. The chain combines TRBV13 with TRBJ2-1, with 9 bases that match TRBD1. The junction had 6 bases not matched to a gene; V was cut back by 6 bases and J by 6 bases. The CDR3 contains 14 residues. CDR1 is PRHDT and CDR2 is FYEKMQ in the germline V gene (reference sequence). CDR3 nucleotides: TGTGCCAGCAGTTGGGACAGGGAGCGCAATGAGCAGTTCTTC. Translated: CASSWDRERNEQFF.

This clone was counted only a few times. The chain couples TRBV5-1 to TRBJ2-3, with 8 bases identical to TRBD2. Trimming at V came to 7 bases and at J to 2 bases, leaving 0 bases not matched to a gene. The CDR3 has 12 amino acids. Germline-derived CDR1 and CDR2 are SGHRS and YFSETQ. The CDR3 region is CASGLATDTQYF. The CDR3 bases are TGCGCCAGCGGACTAGCCACAGATACGCAGTATTTT.

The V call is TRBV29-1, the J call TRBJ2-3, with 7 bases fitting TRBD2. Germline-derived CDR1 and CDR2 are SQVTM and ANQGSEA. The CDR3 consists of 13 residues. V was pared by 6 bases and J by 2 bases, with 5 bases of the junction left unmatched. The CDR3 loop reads CSVGGRNTDTQYF. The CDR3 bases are TGCAGCGTGGGGGGGAGAAACACAGATACGCAGTATTTT.

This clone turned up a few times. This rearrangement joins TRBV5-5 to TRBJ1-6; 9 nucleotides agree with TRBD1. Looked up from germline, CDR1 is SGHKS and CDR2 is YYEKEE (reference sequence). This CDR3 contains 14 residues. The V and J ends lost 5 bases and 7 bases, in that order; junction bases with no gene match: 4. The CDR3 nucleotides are TGTGCCAGCAGTCCGGGACAGGGAAATTCACCCCTCCACTTT. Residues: CASSPGQGNSPLHF.

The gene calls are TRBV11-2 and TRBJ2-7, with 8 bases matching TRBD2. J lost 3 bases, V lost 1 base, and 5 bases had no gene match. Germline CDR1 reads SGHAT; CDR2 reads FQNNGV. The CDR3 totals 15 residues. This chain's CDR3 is CASSLASGQFYEQYF. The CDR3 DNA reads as TGTGCCAGCAGCTTAGCTAGCGGGCAATTCTACGAGCAGTACTTC.

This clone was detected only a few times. CDR3 coding DNA: TGCGCCAGCAGCCAAAATAACAGGGCTGGGAAAAACATTCAGTACTTC. Amino acid sequence: CASSQNNRAGKNIQYF. The V call is TRBV4-3, the J call TRBJ2-4, with D maybe TRBD1 (6 bases). Germline CDR1 is LGHNA and CDR2 is YSLEER. The CDR3 loop spans 16 amino acids. V shed 2 bases and J shed 4 bases, with 15 bases lying between them.

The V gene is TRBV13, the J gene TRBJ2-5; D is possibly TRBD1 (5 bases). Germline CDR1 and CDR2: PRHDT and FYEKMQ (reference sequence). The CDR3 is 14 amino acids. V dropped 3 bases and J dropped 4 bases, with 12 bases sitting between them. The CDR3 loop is CASSLSWQGETQYF. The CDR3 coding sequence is TGTGCCAGCAGCTTGAGTTGGCAGGGAGAGACCCAGTACTTC. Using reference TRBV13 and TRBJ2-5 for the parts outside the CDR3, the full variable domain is AAGVIQSPRHLIKEKRETATLKCYPIPRHDTVYWYQQGPGQDPQFLISFYEKMQSDKGSIPDRFSAQQFSDYHSELNMSSLELGDSALYFCASSLSWQGETQYFGPGTRLLVL.

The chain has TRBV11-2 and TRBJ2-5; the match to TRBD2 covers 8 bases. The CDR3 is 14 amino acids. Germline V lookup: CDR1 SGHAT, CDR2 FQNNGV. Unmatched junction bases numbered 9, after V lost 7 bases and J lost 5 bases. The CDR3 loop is CASTRGGSEETQYF. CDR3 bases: TGTGCCAGCACCCGGGGGGGGAGTGAGGAGACCCAGTACTTC.

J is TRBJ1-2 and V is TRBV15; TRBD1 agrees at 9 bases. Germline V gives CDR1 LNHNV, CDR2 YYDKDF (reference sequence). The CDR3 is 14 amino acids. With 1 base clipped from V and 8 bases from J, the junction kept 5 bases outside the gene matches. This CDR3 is CATSRVGQGVGYTF. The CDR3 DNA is TGTGCCACCAGCAGAGTGGGACAGGGCGTCGGCTACACCTTC. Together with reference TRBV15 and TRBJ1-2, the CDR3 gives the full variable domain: DAMVIQNPRYQVTQFGKPVTLSCSQTLNHNVMYWYQQKSSQAPKLLFHYYDKDFNNEADTPDNFQSRRPNTSFCFLDIRSPGLGDTAMYLCATSRVGQGVGYTFGSGTRLTVV.